The clone carrying this TCR beta chain was recorded a few times. Its antigen is unknown. TCRdb processed the 5' RACE reads anew with MiXCR; each CDR3 protein has one entry. The sample has about half a million distinct CDR3 sequences; 15% to 20% are singletons. The data were obtained in a study of T-cell memory formation after mild COVID-19. Study as a whole: Each donor largely had its own TCR clusters.

Findings and caveats of the study: Whereas later expanders leaned CD4+, clones contracting day 15 to 85 showed a balanced CD4/CD8 makeup.

Sequenced material: PBMCs or a T cell subset sorted from them (not recorded which). The receptor comes from an adult woman who had mild COVID-19 (a few samples of this study predate the infection). Cell type and time point are not known.

CDR3 bases: TGCGCCAGCAGCTTGGGCGGGGCCCCTACAGATACGCAGTATTTT. Translating gives CASSLGGAPTDTQYF. The V and J genes are TRBV5-1 and TRBJ2-3; TRBD2 is a possible D gene (6 bases). The CDR3 contains 15 residues. V was pared by 0 bases and J by 3 bases, with 11 bases between. Germline assignment: CDR1 SGHRS and CDR2 YFSETQ.